A selection of T cell receptor beta chains follows, all from one sample in a study of T cell changes during pregnancy in multiple sclerosis. Profiled with immunoSEQ multiplex PCR; TCRdb holds only in-frame clones, not every one. The sample has some 81,000 clones, just over 90% seen once. Sequenced material: peripheral blood, taken after pregnancy. Receptors were obtained from a female donor in good health, enrolled as a control in a pregnancy study. Both conserved end residues are part of each CDR3. D genes are given only for firm matches. The size of a clone is reported for some rows only, either as once, few or many, or as a class for expanded clones.

D gene,V gene,J gene,clone size,CDR3 DNA,CDR3 protein
TRBD1,TRBV2,TRBJ1-2,once,TGTGCCAGCAGTCCCCAGGGGGACTATGGCTACACCTTC,CASSPQGDYGYTF
-,TRBV10-3,TRBJ2-3,-,TGTGCCATCAGTGCGGGGGACACAGATACGCAGTATTTT,CAISAGDTDTQYF
TRBD2,TRBV6-6,TRBJ2-3,-,TGTGCCAGCGGGGCTAGCGGGAGGCCAGATACGCAGTATTTT,CASGASGRPDTQYF
-,TRBV6-5,TRBJ1-5,-,TGTGCCAGCAGTCCGGAGGCGGGGGCTGGGCAGCCCCAGCATTTT,CASSPEAGAGQPQHF
-,TRBV7-3,TRBJ1-3,-,TGTGCCAGCAGCTTAATAAGTGGCCAGGGAAACACCATATATTTT,CASSLISGQGNTIYF
TRBD1,TRBV5-1,TRBJ2-7,-,TGCGCCAGCAGCCCCGGGGACAGGGATTATTACGAGCAGTACTTC,CASSPGDRDYYEQYF
-,TRBV5-1,TRBJ2-3,-,TGCGCCAGCAGCTTTCCCGGCACAGATACGCAGTATTTT,CASSFPGTDTQYF
TRBD1,TRBV5-1,TRBJ2-3,-,TGCGCCAGCAGCTTGGAGGGACAGGGCACAGATACGCAGTATTTT,CASSLEGQGTDTQYF
TRBD1,TRBV25-1,TRBJ1-6,-,TGTGCCAGCAGTGTTGGGACAGGAAACTCACCCCTCCACTTT,CASSVGTGNSPLHF
TRBD1,TRBV6-6,TRBJ2-2,-,TGTGCCAGCAGGCGACAGGGGACGAGGACCGGGGAGCTGTTTTTT,CASRRQGTRTGELFF
TRBD1,TRBV5-1,TRBJ1-3,-,TGCGCCAGCAGCTTGTCAGGGGGTGTTGGAAACACCATATATTTT,CASSLSGGVGNTIYF
-,TRBV30,TRBJ1-2,-,TGTGCCTGGAGTGAGCGCAAGGCAGCGAATAACTATGGCTACACCTTC,CAWSERKAANNYGYTF
-,TRBV18,TRBJ2-1,-,TGTGCCAGCTCACCCTTGGAGGTGAGGAATGAGCAGTTCTTC,CASSPLEVRNEQFF
TRBD2,TRBV6-6,TRBJ2-7,-,TGTGCCGTTGTTGCGGCGGGGGTCCCCTACGAGCAGTACTTC,CAVVAAGVPYEQYF
-,TRBV9,TRBJ2-1,-,TGTGCCAGCAGCGTGACAGTCTACAATGAGCAGTTCTTC,CASSVTVYNEQFF
-,TRBV15,TRBJ2-1,-,TGTGCCACCGGCGAGGTAGGGGGAAAGGGGAGCAATGAGCAGTTCTTC,CATGEVGGKGSNEQFF
-,TRBV28,TRBJ1-2,-,TGTGCCAGCACCTATTTAGACTATGGCTACACCTTC,CASTYLDYGYTF
TRBD1,TRBV5-3,TRBJ2-1,-,TGTGCCAGAAGCTGGACAGGGGCCCCCCTTGGGTACAATGAGCAGTTCTTC,CARSWTGAPLGYNEQFF
TRBD2,TRBV7-3,TRBJ2-2,-,TGTGCCAGCAGCCCAAGACCGACCCAAGCGGGGGGGCCCGGGGAGCTGTTTTTT,CASSPRPTQAGGPGELFF
-,TRBV29-1,TRBJ1-1,-,TGCAGCGTTGCGTTTCGGGGGTCTGAAGCTTTCTTT,CSVAFRGSEAFF
TRBD2,TRBV5-1,TRBJ2-7,-,TGCGCCAGCAAGGGACTAGCGGACTCCTACGAGCAGTACTTC,CASKGLADSYEQYF
-,TRBV7-9,TRBJ2-5,-,TGTGCCAGCAGCTTAAGCGGCTACCAAGAGACCCAGTACTTC,CASSLSGYQETQYF
TRBD2,TRBV19,TRBJ2-3,few,TGTGCCAGTAGTCTGGGGCGGGAGGCCCACACAGATACGCAGTATTTT,CASSLGREAHTDTQYF
-,TRBV10-3,TRBJ2-7,-,TGTGCCATCAGTGGGCGGCAGGGGGGATACGAGCAGTACTTC,CAISGRQGGYEQYF
TRBD2,TRBV5-4,TRBJ2-1,-,TGTGCCAGCAGCCTACCGGGGGCTAGCGGGATGGATGAGCAGTTCTTC,CASSLPGASGMDEQFF
-,TRBV11-2,TRBJ2-7,-,TGTGCCAGCAGCCACCGTATCAGCGAGCAGTACTTC,CASSHRISEQYF
TRBD2,TRBV9,TRBJ2-3,-,TGTGCCAGCAGCACAGAAGGGACTAGCGGGGCTTACACAGATACGCAGTATTTT,CASSTEGTSGAYTDTQYF
TRBD1,TRBV10-1,TRBJ2-7,-,TGCGCCACCAGAGGGACAGGGACTACCTACGAGCAGTACTTC,CATRGTGTTYEQYF
TRBD2,TRBV7-9,TRBJ2-7,-,TGTGCCAGCAGACAAACTAGCGGGAGTTCAAGCGAGCAGTACTTC,CASRQTSGSSSEQYF
TRBD1,TRBV19,TRBJ2-7,-,TGTGCCAGTAGTACACGAGGACAGGGGGACGCCTACGAGCAGTACTTC,CASSTRGQGDAYEQYF
TRBD2,TRBV10-3,TRBJ2-3,-,TGTGCCATCGCCGCCTTACTAGCGGGAGAGGTAGATACGCAGTATTTT,CAIAALLAGEVDTQYF